Below, one TCR beta chain is given with its context. Its antigen specificity is not known. No much larger clone is present one base from it, and per-base qualities are unavailable. The sample originates from a study of blood T cells in healthy people across ages (dated by TCRdb to 2015 to 2017). About the investigation overall: In model experiments, roughly one uniquely barcoded TCR beta cDNA molecule per two T cells was captured by template switching. Using deep sequencing normalized with unique cDNA molecular identifiers, the study measured how TCR beta repertoire diversity changes with age. Four age groups were formed from the donors: young (average 16 years), middle-aged (approximately 39), aged (around 62) and long-lived (less than 85). Using the same blood draw, the study looked at two additional independent replicas of 1 million unique cDNA reads for two donors, one aged 18 to 29 and the other aged 80 or older. Here is what the overall study found, with its caveats: As age increased, observed TCR beta diversity per million T cells dropped in a roughly linear way, and a significant reduction was already evident by age about 40. Compared with the aged group, the long-lived group had more naive CD4+ T cells, fewer expanded clones and increased TCR diversity, a pattern suggesting age selection. Total diversity estimates from one million sequenced T cells were considered lower bounds and underestimates. Because profiling used bulk unsorted PBMCs, naive and antigen-experienced compartments could not be compared conclusively. A strong correlation was found between observed TCR beta diversity and the percentage of naive T cells measured by flow cytometry. Donor CMV infection status was unknown, potentially confounding age-related changes in expanded clonotypes.

Systemically healthy Caucasian individuals from Russia, 39 in total and aged roughly 6 to 100 years, were included as donors. Each donor gave around 9 milliliters of peripheral blood, collected into EDTA-treated Vacutainer tubes. PBMCs were isolated by Ficoll-Paque density-gradient centrifugation, with at least 6.5 million obtained per sample. Trizol reagent was used to extract total RNA from the PBMCs, yielding at least 5.5 micrograms per sample. For every donor, flow cytometry on a PBMC aliquot measured the percentage of naive CD45RAhigh/CD27high T cells. The library was built by means of 5' RACE. The sequencing machine was an Illumina HiSeq 2500. A second PCR of about 6 to 12 cycles was performed with a sample-barcoded 5' primer and a J-beta primer mix. Each TCR beta cDNA molecule received a unique molecular identifier from a template-switch 5' adaptor carrying 12 random nucleotides. Each sample yielded at least 2.5 million CDR3-containing paired-end reads. First-strand cDNA synthesis was performed from all RNA using the Mint cDNA synthesis kit, with priming by a TRBC-specific oligonucleotide. Following uracil-DNA glycosylase treatment, a first 18-cycle PCR with universal primers M1SS and BC2_uni_R was performed on all cDNA. Under the source paper's analysis protocol: Each sample was normalized by randomly selecting 1 million high-quality reads, each carrying a distinct molecular identifier. Instead of being binned into consensus sequences, reads with shared molecular identifiers were discarded. CDR3 identification, clonotype clustering and error correction used MiTCR with a Q25 quality threshold and the strictest error-elimination algorithm. A nonparametric unseen species model using Euler transformation provided a lower-bound estimate of total TCR beta diversity. TCRdb handled the public reads itself, with Q25 trimming in fastp and clone calling in MiXCR, and kept productive beta chains. Every CDR3 protein is listed once, alongside the most common genes and DNA of its rows. The V and J calls and clone size come from TCRdb's table, not from the authors' own analysis. The sample table lists some 1,000,000 distinct CDR3 sequences, under 30% of them with a count of one. The top ten hold 0.65% to 0.95% of the sample.

Including the terminal cysteine and phenylalanine, the CDR3 comprises 12 residues. Kept here is only the CDR3 DNA, which spans 36 bases and is read in frame from base 1. Relative to germline, V is 6 bases shorter and J is 10 bases shorter, with 12 bases between their ends. CDR1 is given as SEHNR and CDR2 as FQNEAQ, both from the germline V gene (reference sequence). This same sample was also taken into another study, of T cells of mothers and their children. From that second study: Nine systemically healthy Caucasian individuals served as donors, namely three mothers together with their six children. cDNA synthesis consumed the entire amount of extracted RNA, loaded at 1.5 ug RNA in each 15 ul reaction. Sample barcodes and 2-4 random nucleotides were added via the M1S primer in the second PCR. Over 9.5 million TCR beta CDR3 reads came from each mother, compared with around 3 million reads from each child. Thymic selection similarly shapes TCR recombination output in related and unrelated pairs, with minor effect from inherited differences. Normalized repertoire overlap in related mother-child pairs was always slightly higher than in unrelated mother-child pairs, but the difference was never significant. With a sensitivity of 90 to 100 clones per million clonotypes, no persistent microchimeric T cell clones were detected. Deep NGS was used in the study to compare the TCR beta repertoires of mothers and children and to look for features that separate related mother-child pairs from unrelated individuals. On average, the children were approximately 12 +/- 4 years old, while the mothers were 40 +/- 4 years old. After adapters were ligated using NEBNext reagents, the libraries underwent 100+100 nt paired-end sequencing on an Illumina HiSeq 2000. To prevent cross-contamination, the mother and child libraries were prepared a month apart and were sequenced in separate runs. For each donor, between about 450,000 and 2,300,000 distinct TCR beta clonotypes were identified. Naive TCR beta clonotypes were estimated from low-frequency clonotypes matched to each donor's FACS-determined naive share, without sorting.

This receptor was obtained from a girl aged 2-9 years in good health. Sequencing was carried out using blood. The rearrangement joined TRBV7-9 to TRBJ2-2; the D gene is not confidently resolved. CDR3 protein: CASSHRRAELFF. The bases are TGTGCCAGCAGTCACCGACGGGCGGAGCTGTTTTTT.